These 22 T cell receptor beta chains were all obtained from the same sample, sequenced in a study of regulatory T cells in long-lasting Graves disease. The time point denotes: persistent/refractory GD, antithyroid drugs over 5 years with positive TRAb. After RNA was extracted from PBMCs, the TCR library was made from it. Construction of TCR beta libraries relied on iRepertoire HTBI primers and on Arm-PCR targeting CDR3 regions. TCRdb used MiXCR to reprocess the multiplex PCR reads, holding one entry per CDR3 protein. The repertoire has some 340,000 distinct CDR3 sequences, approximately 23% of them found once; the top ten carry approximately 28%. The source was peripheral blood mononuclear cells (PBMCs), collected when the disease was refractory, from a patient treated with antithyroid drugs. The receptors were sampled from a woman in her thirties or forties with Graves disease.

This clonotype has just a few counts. CDR3 coding DNA: TGTGCCAGCAGCTCCCGCGGGACTATTACAAGTGAGCAGTTCTTC. Encoded protein: CASSSRGTITSEQFF. This chain uses TRBV12-3 or TRBV12-4 with TRBJ2-1; TRBD2 aligns across 7 bases. V was pared by 6 bases and J by 9 bases, with 14 bases of the junction left unmatched. The length of the CDR3 is 15 residues.

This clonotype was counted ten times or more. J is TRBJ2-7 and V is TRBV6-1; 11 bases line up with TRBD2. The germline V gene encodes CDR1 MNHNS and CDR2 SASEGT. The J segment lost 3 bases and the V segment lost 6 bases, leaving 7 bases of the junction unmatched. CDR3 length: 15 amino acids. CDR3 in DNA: TGTGCCAGCAGCTTGTCCGGGACTAGCGGCTACGAGCAGTACTTC. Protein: CASSLSGTSGYEQYF.

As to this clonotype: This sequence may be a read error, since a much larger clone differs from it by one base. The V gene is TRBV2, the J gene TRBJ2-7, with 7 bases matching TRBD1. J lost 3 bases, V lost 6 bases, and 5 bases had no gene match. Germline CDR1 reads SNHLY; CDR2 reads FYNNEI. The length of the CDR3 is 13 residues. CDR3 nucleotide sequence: TGTGCCAGCAGCTCGGACAGGTACTACGAGCAGTACTTC. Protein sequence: CASSSDRYYEQYF. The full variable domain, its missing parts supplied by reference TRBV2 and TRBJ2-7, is EPEVTQTPSHQVTQMGQEVILRCVPISNHLYFYWYRQILGQKVEFLVSFYNNEISEKSEIFDDQFSVERPDGSNFTLKIRSTKLEDSAMYFCASSSDRYYEQYFGPGTRLTVT.

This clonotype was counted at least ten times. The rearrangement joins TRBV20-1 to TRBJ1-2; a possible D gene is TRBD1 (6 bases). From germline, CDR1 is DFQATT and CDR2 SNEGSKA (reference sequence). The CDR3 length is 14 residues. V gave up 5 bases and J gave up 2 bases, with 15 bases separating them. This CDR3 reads CSAEDRLGNYGYTF. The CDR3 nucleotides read TGCAGTGCTGAAGACAGGTTAGGCAACTATGGCTACACCTTC.

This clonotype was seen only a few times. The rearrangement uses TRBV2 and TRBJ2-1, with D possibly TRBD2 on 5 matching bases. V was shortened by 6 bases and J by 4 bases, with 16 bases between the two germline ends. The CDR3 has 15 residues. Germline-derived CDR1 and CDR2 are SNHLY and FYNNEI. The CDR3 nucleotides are TGTGCCAGCAGCCAAGATCAGCGGTTATACAATGAGCAGTTCTTC. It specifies CASSQDQRLYNEQFF.

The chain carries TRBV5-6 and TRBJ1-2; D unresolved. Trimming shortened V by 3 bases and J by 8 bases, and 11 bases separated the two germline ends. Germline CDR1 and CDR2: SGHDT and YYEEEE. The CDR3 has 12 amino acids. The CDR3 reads CASSWLSGGYTF. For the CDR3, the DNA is TGTGCCAGCAGCTGGCTAAGTGGGGGCTACACCTTC.

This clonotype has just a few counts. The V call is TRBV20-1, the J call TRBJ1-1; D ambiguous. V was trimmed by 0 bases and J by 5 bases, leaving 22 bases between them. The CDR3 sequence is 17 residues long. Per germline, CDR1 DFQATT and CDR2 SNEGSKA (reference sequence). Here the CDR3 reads CSARDPMQTGTRTEAFF. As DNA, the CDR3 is TGCAGTGCTAGAGATCCCATGCAAACCGGAACCCGGACTGAAGCTTTCTTT.

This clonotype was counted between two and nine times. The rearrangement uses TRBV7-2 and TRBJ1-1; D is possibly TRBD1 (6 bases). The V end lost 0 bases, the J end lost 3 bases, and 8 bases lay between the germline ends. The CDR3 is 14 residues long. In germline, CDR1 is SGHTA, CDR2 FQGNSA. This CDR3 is CASSLARGYTEAFF. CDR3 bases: TGTGCCAGCAGCTTAGCCAGGGGATACACTGAAGCTTTCTTT.

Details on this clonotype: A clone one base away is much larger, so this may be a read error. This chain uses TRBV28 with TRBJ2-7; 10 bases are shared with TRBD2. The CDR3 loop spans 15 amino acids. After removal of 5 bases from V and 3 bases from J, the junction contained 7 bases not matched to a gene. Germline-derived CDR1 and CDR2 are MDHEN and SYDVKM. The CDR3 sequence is CASSVASGRRYEQYF. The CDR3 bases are TGTGCCAGCAGTGTAGCTAGCGGGAGACGCTACGAGCAGTACTTC.

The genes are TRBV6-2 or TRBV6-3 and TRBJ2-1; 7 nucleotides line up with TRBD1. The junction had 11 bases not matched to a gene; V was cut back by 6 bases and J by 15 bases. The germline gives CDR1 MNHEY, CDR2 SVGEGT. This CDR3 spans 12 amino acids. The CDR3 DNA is TGTGCCAGCAGAGAGGGGGCGAATGGTTTGTTCTTC. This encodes CASREGANGLFF.

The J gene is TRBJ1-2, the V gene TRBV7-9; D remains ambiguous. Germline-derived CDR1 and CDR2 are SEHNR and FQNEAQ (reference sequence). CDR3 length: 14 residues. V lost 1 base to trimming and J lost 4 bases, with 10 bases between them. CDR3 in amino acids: CASSLEAQSYGYTF. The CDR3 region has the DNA TGTGCCAGCAGCTTAGAAGCACAGTCCTATGGCTACACCTTC.

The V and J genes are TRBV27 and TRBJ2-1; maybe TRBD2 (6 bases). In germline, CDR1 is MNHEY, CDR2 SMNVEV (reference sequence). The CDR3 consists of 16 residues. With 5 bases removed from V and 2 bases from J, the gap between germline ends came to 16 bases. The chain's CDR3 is CASSPLGDFTYNEQFF. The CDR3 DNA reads TGTGCCAGCAGTCCCCTCGGGGACTTCACCTACAATGAGCAGTTCTTC.

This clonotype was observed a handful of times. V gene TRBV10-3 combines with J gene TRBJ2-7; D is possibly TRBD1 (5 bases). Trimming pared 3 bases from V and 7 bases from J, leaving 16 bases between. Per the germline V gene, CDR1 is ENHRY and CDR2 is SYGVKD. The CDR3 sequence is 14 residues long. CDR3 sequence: CAISEDRSVGEQYF. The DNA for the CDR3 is TGTGCCATCAGTGAAGACAGAAGTGTAGGGGAGCAGTACTTC.

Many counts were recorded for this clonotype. The chain's CDR3 is CASVSSGTANTEAFF. In DNA form, the CDR3 reads TGTGCCAGCGTCTCTTCGGGGACAGCCAACACTGAAGCTTTCTTT. The J gene is TRBJ1-1, the V gene TRBV28, with 7 bases aligning to TRBD1. V lost 8 bases and J lost 2; bases outside the gene matches: 11. In germline, CDR1 is MDHEN, CDR2 SYDVKM. CDR3 size: 15 residues.

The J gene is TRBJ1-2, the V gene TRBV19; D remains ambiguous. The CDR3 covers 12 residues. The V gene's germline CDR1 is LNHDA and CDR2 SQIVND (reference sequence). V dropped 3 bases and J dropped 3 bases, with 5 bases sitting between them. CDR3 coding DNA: TGTGCCAGTAGTATTAGCGACTATGGCTACACCTTC. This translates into CASSISDYGYTF.

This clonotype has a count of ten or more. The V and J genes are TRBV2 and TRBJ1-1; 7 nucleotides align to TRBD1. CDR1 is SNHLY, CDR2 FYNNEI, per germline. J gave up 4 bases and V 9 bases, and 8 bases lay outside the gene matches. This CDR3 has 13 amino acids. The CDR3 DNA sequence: TGTGCCAGTGACAGGGCTGTAGTCACTGAAGCTTTCTTT. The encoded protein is CASDRAVVTEAFF.

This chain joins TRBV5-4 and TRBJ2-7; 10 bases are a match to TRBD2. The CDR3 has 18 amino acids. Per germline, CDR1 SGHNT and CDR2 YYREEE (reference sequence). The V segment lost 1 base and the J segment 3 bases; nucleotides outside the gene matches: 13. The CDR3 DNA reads TGTGCCAGCAGCTTGTATCCCTCCGGGCTAGCGGGAGTCTACGAGCAGTACTTC. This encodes CASSLYPSGLAGVYEQYF.

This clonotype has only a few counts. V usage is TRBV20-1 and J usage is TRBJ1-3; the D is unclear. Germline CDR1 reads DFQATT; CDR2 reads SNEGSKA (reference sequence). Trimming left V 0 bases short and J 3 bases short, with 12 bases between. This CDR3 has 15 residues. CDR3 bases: TGCAGTGCTAGAGATCTAGCAGAGAATGGAAACACCATATATTTT. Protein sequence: CSARDLAENGNTIYF.

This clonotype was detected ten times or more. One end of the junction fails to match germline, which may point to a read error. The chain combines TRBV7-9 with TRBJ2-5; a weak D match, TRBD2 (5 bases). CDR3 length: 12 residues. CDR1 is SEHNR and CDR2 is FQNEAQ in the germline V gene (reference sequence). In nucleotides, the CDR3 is TGTGCCAGCAACTTAGGCGAGGGGACCCAGTACTTC. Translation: CASNLGEGTQYF.

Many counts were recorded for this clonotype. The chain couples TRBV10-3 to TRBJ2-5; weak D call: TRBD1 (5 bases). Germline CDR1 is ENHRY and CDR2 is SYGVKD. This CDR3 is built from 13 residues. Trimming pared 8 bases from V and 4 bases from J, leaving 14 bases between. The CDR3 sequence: CAISDQGGETQYF. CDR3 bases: TGTGCCATCTCGGACCAGGGCGGAGAGACCCAGTACTTC.

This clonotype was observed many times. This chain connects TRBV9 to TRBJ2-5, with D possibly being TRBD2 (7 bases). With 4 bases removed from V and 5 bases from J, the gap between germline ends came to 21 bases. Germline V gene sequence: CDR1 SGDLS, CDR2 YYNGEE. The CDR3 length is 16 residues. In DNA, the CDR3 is TGTGCCAGCAGCCCTCCCGGGGGGCGGGATCGGGAGACCCAGTACTTC. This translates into CASSPPGGRDRETQYF.

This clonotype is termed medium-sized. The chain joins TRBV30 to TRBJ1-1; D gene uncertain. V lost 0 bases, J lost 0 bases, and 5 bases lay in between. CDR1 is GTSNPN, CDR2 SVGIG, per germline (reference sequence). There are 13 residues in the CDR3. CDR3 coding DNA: TGTGCCTGGAGTGTAGCACTGAACACTGAAGCTTTCTTT. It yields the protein CAWSVALNTEAFF.